The present entry profiles one TCR beta chain with its context. In the original workflow: Reference gene primer amplification gave nucleated cell count estimates. The protocol was immunoSEQ multiplex PCR, while the TCRdb copy is restricted to in-frame clones and leaves out a portion. Clone size and the V and J calls come from that table; the DNA yielded D and trimming. Among 140,000 or so clones listed, about 77% were seen once. This record comes from a study of blood T cell repertoires in COVID-19. Study background: Acute-phase and convalescent COVID-19 samples originated in the United States, Italy and Spain. The analysed material was cDNA or gDNA that came from T cells, B-cell-depleted T cells, or PBMCs.

Germline CDR1 reads LNHNV; CDR2 reads YYDKDF (reference sequence). The trim removed 2 bases at V and 3 bases at J, leaving 6 bases unmatched. CDR3 length equals 16 residues. The sample taken for sequencing was peripheral blood. The TCR sequence derives from a man between 60 and 70 years old with acute or convalescent COVID-19. The V call is TRBV15, the J call TRBJ2-2; 7 bases are shared with TRBD1. The CDR3 protein is CATSRPQGDDTGELFF. Here the CDR3 DNA reads TGTGCCACCAGCAGACCTCAGGGGGACGACACCGGGGAGCTGTTTTTT.